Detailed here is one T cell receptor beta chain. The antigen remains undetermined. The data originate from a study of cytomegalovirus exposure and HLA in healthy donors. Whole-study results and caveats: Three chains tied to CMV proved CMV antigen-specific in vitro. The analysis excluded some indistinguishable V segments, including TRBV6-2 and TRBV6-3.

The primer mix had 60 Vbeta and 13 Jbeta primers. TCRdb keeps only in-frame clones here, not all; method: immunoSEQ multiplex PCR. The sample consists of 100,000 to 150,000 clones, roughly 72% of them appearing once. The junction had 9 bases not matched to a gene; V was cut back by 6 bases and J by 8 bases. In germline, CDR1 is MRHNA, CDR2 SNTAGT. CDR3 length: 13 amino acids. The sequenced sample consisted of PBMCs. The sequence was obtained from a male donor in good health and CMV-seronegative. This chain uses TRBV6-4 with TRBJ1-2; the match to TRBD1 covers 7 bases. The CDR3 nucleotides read TGTGCCAGCAGCCCAACAGGGGCGGGAGGCTACACCTTC. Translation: CASSPTGAGGYTF.